This entry describes one TCR beta chain. Sequencing was performed with immunoSEQ multiplex PCR; in TCRdb, only in-frame clones are kept and a portion is missing. The repertoire holds under 350,000 clones, 86% seen once, with roughly 4% in the top ten. Germline lookup yields CDR1 ENHRY and CDR2 SYGVKD. The length of the CDR3 is 15 residues. Germline trimming cut 0 bases from V and 7 bases from J; bases unmatched to any gene: 6. The data belong to a study of blood T cell repertoires in COVID-19. The V and J genes are TRBV10-3 and TRBJ2-5; 9 bases are a match to TRBD1. What was sequenced was PBMCs or T cells enriched from blood (not recorded which). The sequence was obtained from a woman aged 40 to 50 with acute COVID-19. The CDR3 reads CAISESGQGRGTQYF. DNA for the CDR3: TGTGCCATCAGTGAGTCGGGACAGGGACGGGGGACCCAGTACTTC.